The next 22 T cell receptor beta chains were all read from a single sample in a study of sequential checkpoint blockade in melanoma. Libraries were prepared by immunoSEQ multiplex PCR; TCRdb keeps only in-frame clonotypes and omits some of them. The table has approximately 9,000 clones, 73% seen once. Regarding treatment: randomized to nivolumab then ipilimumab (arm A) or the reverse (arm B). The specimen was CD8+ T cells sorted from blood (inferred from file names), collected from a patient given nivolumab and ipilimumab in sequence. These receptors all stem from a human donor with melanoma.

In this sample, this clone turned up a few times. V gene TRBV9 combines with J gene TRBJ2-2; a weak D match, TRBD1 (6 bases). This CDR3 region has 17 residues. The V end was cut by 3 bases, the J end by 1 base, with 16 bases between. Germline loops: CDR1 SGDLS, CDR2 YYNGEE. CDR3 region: CASSAFGTPKNTGELFF. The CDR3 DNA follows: TGTGCCAGCAGCGCTTTTGGGACACCAAAGAACACCGGGGAGCTGTTTTTT.

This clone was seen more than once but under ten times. This CDR3 is CSVEASGTGVDGYTF. CDR3 nucleotides: TGCAGCGTTGAAGCCTCCGGGACAGGGGTTGATGGCTACACCTTC. The chain recombines TRBV29-1 with TRBJ1-2; 10 bases line up with TRBD1. This CDR3 has 15 residues. The J segment lost 6 bases and the V segment lost 1 base, leaving 8 bases of the junction unmatched. Germline V gene lookup returns CDR1 SQVTM and CDR2 ANQGSEA.

In DNA, the CDR3 is TGTGCCAGCAGCTCAGGGCTAGTCCCCTACAATGAGCAGTTCTTC. Encoded protein: CASSSGLVPYNEQFF. J is TRBJ2-1 and V is TRBV5-4, with a weak D call TRBD1 (5 bases). The CDR3 is 15 amino acids. Deletions cut 3 bases from V and 2 bases from J, with 12 bases between. In germline, CDR1 is SGHNT, CDR2 YYREEE (reference sequence).

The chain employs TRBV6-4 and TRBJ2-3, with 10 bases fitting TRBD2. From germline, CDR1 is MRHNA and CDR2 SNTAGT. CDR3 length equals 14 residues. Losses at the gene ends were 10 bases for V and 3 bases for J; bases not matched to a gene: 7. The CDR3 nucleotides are TGTGCCACCAGCGGGACTAGCGAGACAGATACGCAGTATTTT. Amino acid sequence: CATSGTSETDTQYF.

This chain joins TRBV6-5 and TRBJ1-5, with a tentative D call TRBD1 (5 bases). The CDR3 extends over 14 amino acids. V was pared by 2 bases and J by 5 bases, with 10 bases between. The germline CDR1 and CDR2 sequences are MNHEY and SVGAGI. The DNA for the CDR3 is TGTGCCAGCAGTTACGGGGCGGGGGATCAGCCCCAGCATTTT. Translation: CASSYGAGDQPQHF.

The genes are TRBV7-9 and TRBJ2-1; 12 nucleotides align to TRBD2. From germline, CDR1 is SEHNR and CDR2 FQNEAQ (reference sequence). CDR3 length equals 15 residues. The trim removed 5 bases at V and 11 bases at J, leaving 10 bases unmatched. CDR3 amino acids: CASSTGLAGPLKQFF. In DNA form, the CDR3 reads TGTGCCAGCAGCACGGGACTAGCGGGCCCTCTTAAGCAGTTCTTC. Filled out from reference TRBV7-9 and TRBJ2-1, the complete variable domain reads DTGVSQNPRHKITKRGQNVTFRCDPISEHNRLYWYRQTLGQGPEFLTYFQNEAQLEKSRLLSDRFSAERPKGSFSTLEIQRTEQGDSAMYLCASSTGLAGPLKQFFGPGTRLTVL.

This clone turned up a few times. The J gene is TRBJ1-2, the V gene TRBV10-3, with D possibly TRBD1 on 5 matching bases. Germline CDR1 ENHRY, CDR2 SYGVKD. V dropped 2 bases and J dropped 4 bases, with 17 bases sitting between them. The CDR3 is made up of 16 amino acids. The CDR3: CAISEGVGPLGYGYTF. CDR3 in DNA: TGTGCCATCAGTGAGGGGGTGGGGCCCCTAGGCTATGGCTACACCTTC.

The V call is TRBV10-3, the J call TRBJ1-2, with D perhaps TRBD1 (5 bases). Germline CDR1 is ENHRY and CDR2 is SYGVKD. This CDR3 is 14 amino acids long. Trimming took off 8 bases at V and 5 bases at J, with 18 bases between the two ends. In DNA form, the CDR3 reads TGTGCCATCTTTCAGGGCAGTTCCCATTATGGCTACACCTTC. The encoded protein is CAIFQGSSHYGYTF.

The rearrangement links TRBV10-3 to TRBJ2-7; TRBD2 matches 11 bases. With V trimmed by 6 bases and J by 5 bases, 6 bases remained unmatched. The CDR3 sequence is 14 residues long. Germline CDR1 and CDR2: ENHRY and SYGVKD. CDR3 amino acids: CAIRLAGELDEQYF. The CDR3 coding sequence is TGTGCCATCAGACTAGCGGGGGAATTGGACGAGCAGTACTTC.

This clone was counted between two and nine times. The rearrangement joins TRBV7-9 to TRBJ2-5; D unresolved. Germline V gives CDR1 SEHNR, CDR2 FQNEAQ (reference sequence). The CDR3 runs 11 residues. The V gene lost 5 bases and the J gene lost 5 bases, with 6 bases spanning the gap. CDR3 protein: CASSQRETQYF. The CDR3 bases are TGTGCCAGCAGCCAGAGGGAGACCCAGTACTTC.

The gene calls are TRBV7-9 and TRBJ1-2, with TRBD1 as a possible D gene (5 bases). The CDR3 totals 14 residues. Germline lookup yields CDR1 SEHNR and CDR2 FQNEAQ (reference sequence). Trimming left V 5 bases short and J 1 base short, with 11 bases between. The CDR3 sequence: CASSPGGVNYGYTF. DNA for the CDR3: TGTGCCAGCAGCCCCGGGGGGGTTAACTATGGCTACACCTTC. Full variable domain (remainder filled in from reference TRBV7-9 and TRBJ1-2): DTGVSQNPRHKITKRGQNVTFRCDPISEHNRLYWYRQTLGQGPEFLTYFQNEAQLEKSRLLSDRFSAERPKGSFSTLEIQRTEQGDSAMYLCASSPGGVNYGYTFGSGTRLTVV.

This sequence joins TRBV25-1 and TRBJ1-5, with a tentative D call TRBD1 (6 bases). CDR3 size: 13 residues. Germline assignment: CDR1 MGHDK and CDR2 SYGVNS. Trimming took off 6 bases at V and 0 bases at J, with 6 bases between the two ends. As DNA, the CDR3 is TGTGCCAGCAGGGACAGTAGCAATCAGCCCCAGCATTTT. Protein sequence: CASRDSSNQPQHF.

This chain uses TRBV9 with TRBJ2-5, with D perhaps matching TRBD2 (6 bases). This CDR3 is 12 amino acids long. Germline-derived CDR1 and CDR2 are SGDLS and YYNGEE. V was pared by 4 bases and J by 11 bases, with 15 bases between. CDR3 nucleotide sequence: TGTGCCAGCAGCTCCGGAGGAGGGGAGCAGTACTTC. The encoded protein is CASSSGGGEQYF. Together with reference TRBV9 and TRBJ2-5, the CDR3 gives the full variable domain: DSGVTQTPKHLITATGQRVTLRCSPRSGDLSVYWYQQSLDQGLQFLIQYYNGEERAKGNILERFSAQQFPDLHSELNLSSLELGDSALYFCASSSGGGEQYFGPGTRLLVL.

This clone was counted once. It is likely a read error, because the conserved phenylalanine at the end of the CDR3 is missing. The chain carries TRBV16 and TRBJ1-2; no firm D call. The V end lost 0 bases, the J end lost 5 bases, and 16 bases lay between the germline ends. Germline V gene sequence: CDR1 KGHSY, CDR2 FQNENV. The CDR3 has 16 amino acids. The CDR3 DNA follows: TGTGCCAGCAGCCAATCTTACGGAGACGATATATATGGCTACACCCTC. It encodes CASSQSYGDDIYGYTL.

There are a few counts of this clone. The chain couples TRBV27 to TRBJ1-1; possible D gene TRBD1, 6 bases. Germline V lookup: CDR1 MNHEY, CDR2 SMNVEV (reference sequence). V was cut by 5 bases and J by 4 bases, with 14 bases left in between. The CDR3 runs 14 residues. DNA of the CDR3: TGTGCCAGCAGTGCACAGGGTCGGGGCACTGAAGCTTTCTTT. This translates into CASSAQGRGTEAFF.

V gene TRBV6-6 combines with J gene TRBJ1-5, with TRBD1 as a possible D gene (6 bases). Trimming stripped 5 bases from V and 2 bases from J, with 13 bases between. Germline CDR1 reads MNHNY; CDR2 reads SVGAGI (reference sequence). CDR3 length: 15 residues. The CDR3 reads CASSLPGERNQPQHF. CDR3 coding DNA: TGTGCCAGCAGTCTACCAGGGGAGCGCAATCAGCCCCAGCATTTT.

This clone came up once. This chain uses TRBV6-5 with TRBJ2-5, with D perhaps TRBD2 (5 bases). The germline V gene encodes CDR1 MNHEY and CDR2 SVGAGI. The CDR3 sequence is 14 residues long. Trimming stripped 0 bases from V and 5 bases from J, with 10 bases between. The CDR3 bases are TGTGCCAGCAGTTACTCGAGGGTCGGGGAGACCCAGTACTTC. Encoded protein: CASSYSRVGETQYF.

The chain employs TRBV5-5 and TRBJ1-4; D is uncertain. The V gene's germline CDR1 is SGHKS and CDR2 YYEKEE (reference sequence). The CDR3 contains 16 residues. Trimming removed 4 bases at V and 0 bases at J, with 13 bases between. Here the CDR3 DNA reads TGTGCCAGCAGCCTTACTCCCTTTTCAACTAATGAAAAACTGTTTTTT. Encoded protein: CASSLTPFSTNEKLFF.

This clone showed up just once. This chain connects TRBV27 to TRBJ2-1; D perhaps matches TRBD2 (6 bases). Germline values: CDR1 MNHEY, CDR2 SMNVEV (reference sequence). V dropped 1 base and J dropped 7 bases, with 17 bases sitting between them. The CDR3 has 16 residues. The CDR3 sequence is CASSLLSGAGPNEQFF. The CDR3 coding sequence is TGTGCCAGCAGTTTATTATCGGGAGCTGGGCCTAATGAGCAGTTCTTC.

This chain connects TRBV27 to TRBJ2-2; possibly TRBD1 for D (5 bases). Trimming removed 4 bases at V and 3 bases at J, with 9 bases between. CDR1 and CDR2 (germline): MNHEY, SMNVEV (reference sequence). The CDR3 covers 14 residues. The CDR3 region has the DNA TGTGCCAGCAGTTATACCAGGGACACCGGGGAGCTGTTTTTT. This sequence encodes CASSYTRDTGELFF.

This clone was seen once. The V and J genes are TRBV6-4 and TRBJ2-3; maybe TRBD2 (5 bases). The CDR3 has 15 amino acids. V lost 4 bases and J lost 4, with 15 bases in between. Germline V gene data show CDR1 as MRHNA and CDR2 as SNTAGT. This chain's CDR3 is CASSAARGDSDTQYF. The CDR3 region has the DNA TGTGCCAGCAGTGCCGCCCGGGGAGACTCAGATACGCAGTATTTT.

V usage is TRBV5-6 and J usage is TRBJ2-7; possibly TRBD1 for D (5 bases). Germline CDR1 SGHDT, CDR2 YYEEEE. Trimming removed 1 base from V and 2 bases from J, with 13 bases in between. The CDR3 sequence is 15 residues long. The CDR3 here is CASSLSSDSTYEQYF. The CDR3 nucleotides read TGTGCCAGCAGCTTGTCCTCTGACAGCACCTACGAGCAGTACTTC.